This T cell receptor (beta chain) came from a study of blood T cell repertoires in COVID-19. At the level of the study: Italy, Spain and the United States were the sources of the convalescent and acute COVID-19 samples.

How the authors handled the data: Scientists estimated how many nucleated cells there were by amplifying reference gene primers. Sequenced by immunoSEQ multiplex PCR; TCRdb stores in-frame clones only, minus some. The DNA gave D and trimming, while V, J and clone size come from that table. The table has some 87,000 clones, about nine tenths seen once. Trimming took 0 bases from V and 4 from J, leaving 13 bases between them. The CDR3 length is 16 residues. Germline-derived CDR1 and CDR2 are LNHNV and YYDKDF (reference sequence). This sequence joins TRBV15 and TRBJ1-3; D not certain. The receptor's source is a woman aged 65 to 85 with acute or convalescent COVID-19. The sample was peripheral blood. The CDR3 here is CATSRDLTSPGNTIYF. DNA of the CDR3: TGTGCCACCAGCAGAGATCTGACATCGCCCGGAAACACCATATATTTT.